The source of this T cell receptor beta chain is a study of cytomegalovirus exposure and HLA in healthy donors. Produced via immunoSEQ multiplex PCR; TCRdb's table is partial and in-frame only. The data show 150,000 to 200,000 clones, with around 86% seen just once and over 1.3% held by the top ten. CDR1 SGHTA and CDR2 FQGTGA come from the germline V gene. V trimming: 4 bases; J trimming: 5 bases; junction bases outside the gene matches: 11. This CDR3 has 15 amino acids. The sequence came from a woman younger than 30 in good health and CMV-seronegative. The sample was PBMCs. V gene TRBV7-3 combines with J gene TRBJ2-7, with 7 bases identical to TRBD2. CDR3 in DNA: TGTGCCAGCAGCTCCCTGACTAGCAGTAGGCACGAGCAGTACTTC. Its protein product is CASSSLTSSRHEQYF. The variable domain in full, with the rest retrieved from reference TRBV7-3 and TRBJ2-7, is GAGVSQTPSNKVTEKGKYVELRCDPISGHTALYWYRQSLGQGPEFLIYFQGTGAADDSGLPNDRFFAVRPEGSVSTLKIQRTERGDSAVYLCASSSLTSSRHEQYFGPGTRLTVT.